The 32 T cell receptor beta chains in this list originate from one sample, sequenced in a study of identical twins. Using its own MiXCR run on the 5' RACE reads, TCRdb lists one record per CDR3 protein. The sample lists around 1.7 million distinct CDR3 sequences, more than 30% occurring once. The sample comprised cord blood. Receptors were obtained from a newborn girl in good health.

The table lists this clonotype with a few counts. V is TRBV6-8 and J is TRBJ2-3, with TRBD2 matching 12 bases. Germline CDR1 and CDR2: MNHGY and SAAAGT. V lost 6 bases and J lost 1; bases outside the gene matches: 11. The CDR3 length is 18 residues. In nucleotides, the CDR3 is TGTGCCAGCAGCCACCGACTAGCGGGAGTTATTGGCACAGATACGCAGTATTTT. It encodes CASSHRLAGVIGTDTQYF.

This clonotype was picked up many times. The junction departs from germline at one end; a sequencing error may be responsible. CDR3 DNA: TGTGCCAGCAGCTTAGCGCTCAACGAGCAGTACTTC. It translates to CASSLALNEQYF. The chain uses TRBV5-1 and TRBJ2-7; D possibly corresponds to TRBD2 (5 bases). CDR3 size: 12 residues. Germline CDR1 is SGHRS and CDR2 is YFSETQ.

For this clonotype: The junction and the germline gene differ at one end; a read error may be behind it. J is TRBJ1-6 and V is TRBV5-1; tentatively, D is TRBD1 (5 bases). Germline assignment: CDR1 SGHRS and CDR2 YFSETQ. CDR3 length: 12 amino acids. The DNA of the CDR3 is TGCGCCAGCGGGACGGAGAATTCACCCCCCCACTTT. The encoded protein is CASGTENSPPHF.

The table lists this clonotype with a few counts. V usage is TRBV29-1 and J usage is TRBJ2-3; D might be TRBD1 (6 bases). The CDR3 consists of 17 residues. V lost 6 bases and J lost 0, with 22 bases in between. CDR1 is SQVTM, CDR2 ANQGSEA, per germline. The CDR3 is CSVLTPDRTRSTDTQYF. The DNA of the CDR3 is TGCAGCGTGCTGACACCCGACAGGACCCGTAGCACAGATACGCAGTATTTT.

This clonotype was observed at least ten times. The V call is TRBV10-3, the J call TRBJ1-2, with 9 bases lining up with TRBD1. V trimming: 10 bases; J trimming: 1 base; junction bases outside the gene matches: 7. In germline, CDR1 is ENHRY, CDR2 SYGVKD. CDR3 size: 14 residues. This CDR3 is CATEDRGINYGYTF. DNA for the CDR3: TGTGCCACCGAAGACAGGGGGATTAACTATGGCTACACCTTC.

V gene TRBV5-1 combines with J gene TRBJ2-1; TRBD1 agrees at 7 bases. This CDR3 spans 15 amino acids. Germline lookup yields CDR1 SGHRS and CDR2 YFSETQ. Losses at the gene ends were 0 bases for V and 4 bases for J; bases not matched to a gene: 4. CDR3 coding DNA: TGCGCCAGCAGCTTGGTGGCGGACAGGTACAATGAGCAGTTCTTC. Its translation: CASSLVADRYNEQFF.

A few counts support this clonotype. This chain connects TRBV7-2 to TRBJ1-1; D remains ambiguous. This CDR3 has 14 residues. V was trimmed by 1 base and J by 3 bases, leaving 9 bases between them. The germline CDR1 and CDR2 sequences are SGHTA and FQGNSA. The CDR3 nucleotides read TGTGCCAGCAGCTTAGGGGGAAGTGACACTGAAGCTTTCTTT. It translates to CASSLGGSDTEAFF.

The chain employs TRBV12-3 or TRBV12-4 and TRBJ1-1; TRBD1 matches at 7 bases. There are 14 residues in the CDR3. The V gene end was trimmed by 5 bases and the J gene end by 1 base; junction bases not matched to a gene: 4. This CDR3 is CASSVHRGNTEAFF. CDR3 DNA: TGTGCCAGCAGTGTTCACAGGGGGAACACTGAAGCTTTCTTT.

The chain employs TRBV6-4 and TRBJ2-3, with TRBD2 identical over 7 bases. CDR1 is MRHNA, CDR2 SNTAGT, per germline. The V segment lost 6 bases and the J segment 4 bases; nucleotides outside the gene matches: 10. The CDR3 runs 15 residues. The CDR3 region has the DNA TGTGCCAGCAGCGCCCGACTAGCTTCGGCAGATACGCAGTATTTT. Amino acid sequence: CASSARLASADTQYF.

CDR3 loop: CASSALPSYNEQFF. CDR3 nucleotides: TGTGCCAGCAGCGCGTTGCCCTCCTACAATGAGCAGTTCTTC. This sequence joins TRBV9 and TRBJ2-1; D remains ambiguous. The length of the CDR3 is 14 residues. CDR1 SGDLS and CDR2 YYNGEE come from the germline V gene. The germline V and J ends were trimmed by 3 bases and 0 bases, with 7 bases remaining between them.

The chain uses TRBV3-1 and TRBJ2-2; TRBD1 or TRBD2 may be the D gene (5 bases each). Trimming stripped 0 bases from V and 5 bases from J, with 19 bases between. Germline lookup yields CDR1 LGHDT and CDR2 YNNKEL (reference sequence). This CDR3 is built from 18 residues. As DNA, the CDR3 is TGTGCCAGCAGCCAAGATCTGGCAGGGATCGGGGTGACCGGGGAGCTGTTTTTT. It codes for CASSQDLAGIGVTGELFF.

This clonotype was detected ten times or more. The chain combines TRBV12-3 or TRBV12-4 with TRBJ2-5; D remains unclear. Judging by the DNA end, TRBJ2-7 fits better; the J call may be wrong. CDR3 length: 14 amino acids. The CDR3, as DNA: TGTGCCAGCAGTTTAGTTCCTTTAAGGGACGAGCAGTACTTC. Amino acids: CASSLVPLRDEQYF.

The V call is TRBV12-3 or TRBV12-4, the J call TRBJ2-1, with D possibly being TRBD2 (5 bases). The DNA end favors TRBJ2-7, so the J call may be wrong. This CDR3 contains 20 residues. The CDR3: CASSSHPRRTSSFYYNEQYF. The CDR3 nucleotides are TGTGCCAGCAGTTCCCACCCGAGGAGGACTTCCAGTTTTTACTACAATGAGCAGTACTTC.

This clonotype was seen more than once but under ten times. This sequence joins TRBV3-1 and TRBJ1-5, with TRBD1 identical over 8 bases. The CDR3 extends over 16 amino acids. Germline CDR1 and CDR2: LGHDT and YNNKEL (reference sequence). V gave up 4 bases and J gave up 2 bases; unmatched junction bases: 7. The CDR3 coding sequence is TGTGCCAGCAGCCTACCCGGACAGGGAGGCAATCAGCCCCAGCATTTT. Its protein product is CASSLPGQGGNQPQHF.

This clonotype was seen a handful of times. The V and J genes are TRBV6-5 and TRBJ1-6; TRBD1 matches 7 bases. This CDR3 has 15 residues. The V segment lost 4 bases and the J segment 7 bases; nucleotides outside the gene matches: 7. Germline CDR1 and CDR2: MNHEY and SVGAGI. CDR3 bases: TGTGCCAGCAGTTCGACAGGGCCGCGGAATTCACCCCTCCACTTT. Encoded protein: CASSSTGPRNSPLHF.

This clonotype came up many times. This chain joins TRBV10-3 and TRBJ1-2; D remains unclear. Germline V gene lookup returns CDR1 ENHRY and CDR2 SYGVKD. The CDR3 loop spans 14 amino acids. V lost 2 bases, J lost 4 bases, and 11 bases lay in between. The CDR3 coding sequence is TGTGCCATCAGTGAGGGTATTGGGGTCTATGGCTACACCTTC. This encodes CAISEGIGVYGYTF.

The chain links TRBV30 to TRBJ1-5; D remains unclear. V gave up 3 bases and J gave up 8 bases, with 20 bases separating them. Per the germline V gene, CDR1 is GTSNPN and CDR2 is SVGIG (reference sequence). CDR3 length: 15 amino acids. CDR3 bases: TGTGCCTGGAGCTCCGAAAACGTCCGAAGTAAGCCCCAGCATTTT. Translated, it gives CAWSSENVRSKPQHF.

In this sample, this clonotype turned up a few times. This chain uses TRBV12-3 or TRBV12-4 with TRBJ1-5; D is perhaps TRBD1 (5 bases). V lost 5 bases to trimming and J lost 4 bases, with 15 bases between them. The CDR3 length is 15 residues. The CDR3, as DNA: TGTGCCAGCAGTGCTACAGGACCTCTGAATCAGCCCCAGCATTTT. Protein product: CASSATGPLNQPQHF.

In this sample, this clonotype turned up a few times. V is TRBV12-3 or TRBV12-4 and J is TRBJ2-3; D not certain. Trimming removed 2 bases from V and 0 bases from J, with 9 bases in between. The CDR3 sequence is 15 residues long. Written as DNA, the CDR3 is TGTGCCAGCAGTTTAAGCCGTTTAAGCACAGATACGCAGTATTTT. It is translated as CASSLSRLSTDTQYF.

This chain links TRBV5-1 with TRBJ2-1; D is unclear. The germline gives CDR1 SGHRS, CDR2 YFSETQ. This CDR3 contains 15 residues. V lost 7 bases to trimming and J lost 0 bases, with 14 bases between them. The CDR3 DNA follows: TGCGCCAGCGCCATCACGACGAGCTCCTACAATGAGCAGTTCTTC. It codes for CASAITTSSYNEQFF.

The chain has TRBV24-1 and TRBJ1-2; no clear D gene. Per the germline V gene, CDR1 is KGHDR and CDR2 is SFDVKD. With 4 bases removed from V and 4 bases from J, the gap between germline ends came to 3 bases. This CDR3 spans 11 amino acids. CDR3 in DNA: TGTGCCACCAGTGACACCTATGGCTACACCTTC. Translated: CATSDTYGYTF.

This clonotype was recorded a few times. The V call is TRBV9, the J call TRBJ2-5, with 7 bases aligning to TRBD1. With 0 bases clipped from V and 0 bases from J, the junction kept 11 bases outside the gene matches. This CDR3 region has 18 residues. Germline values: CDR1 SGDLS, CDR2 YYNGEE. The CDR3 region has the DNA TGTGCCAGCAGCGTAGCTACCTCGTTGGGACAGTACCAAGAGACCCAGTACTTC. Translation: CASSVATSLGQYQETQYF.

This clonotype was seen a few times. The chain links TRBV13 to TRBJ2-7; D is possibly TRBD1 (6 bases). The germline V gene has CDR1 PRHDT and CDR2 FYEKMQ (reference sequence). CDR3 length: 16 amino acids. Trimming took 0 bases from V and 0 from J, leaving 12 bases between them. Written as DNA, the CDR3 is TGTGCCAGCAGCTTAGGAAGGACAGCGAGCTCCTACGAGCAGTACTTC. This encodes CASSLGRTASSYEQYF.

The genes are TRBV2 and TRBJ1-2, with D tentatively TRBD1 (6 bases). Germline V gives CDR1 SNHLY, CDR2 FYNNEI. The length of the CDR3 is 14 residues. The ends were cut back, 7 bases at V and 1 base at J, with 13 bases in the middle. The CDR3 spells CASMRQGLNYGYTF. DNA for the CDR3: TGTGCCAGCATGCGGCAGGGGCTTAACTATGGCTACACCTTC.

V usage is TRBV3-1 and J usage is TRBJ2-7; possibly TRBD1 or TRBD2 for D (5 bases each). The CDR3 is 16 amino acids. V lost 0 bases, J lost 0 bases, and 12 bases lay in between. Germline values: CDR1 LGHDT, CDR2 YNNKEL (reference sequence). The CDR3 sequence: CASSQDGTVSSYEQYF. The CDR3 bases are TGTGCCAGCAGCCAAGATGGGACCGTGAGCTCCTACGAGCAGTACTTC.

This clonotype was recorded a few times. The chain recombines TRBV5-4 with TRBJ2-2, with D hard to call. Trimming took 0 bases from V and 6 from J, leaving 9 bases between them. The CDR3 has 14 residues. Germline V gene data show CDR1 as SGHNT and CDR2 as YYREEE (reference sequence). This CDR3 is CASSLGTRPGELFF. DNA of the CDR3: TGTGCCAGCAGCTTGGGAACGCGGCCCGGGGAGCTGTTTTTT.

The chain is built from TRBV11-1 and TRBJ2-5, with 10 bases identical to TRBD2. There are 15 residues in the CDR3. Looked up from germline, CDR1 is SGHAT and CDR2 is FQDESV (reference sequence). J lost 11 bases, V lost 8 bases, and 17 bases had no gene match. CDR3 loop: CASRGLASSYNEQYF. CDR3 sequence (DNA): TGTGCCAGCCGGGGACTAGCGTCGTCCTACAATGAGCAGTACTTC.

This clonotype has only a few counts. This chain connects TRBV7-9 to TRBJ2-7; no clear D gene. The CDR3 sequence is 14 residues long. From germline, CDR1 is SEHNR and CDR2 FQNEAQ (reference sequence). The V and J ends lost 5 bases and 6 bases respectively, with 17 bases between them. Here the CDR3 reads CASSHLTPPGEQYF. The CDR3 bases are TGTGCCAGCAGCCACTTAACTCCTCCGGGCGAGCAGTACTTC.

This clonotype was seen more than once but under ten times. The V call is TRBV2, the J call TRBJ2-3; D not certain. This CDR3 has 12 residues. Germline lookup yields CDR1 SNHLY and CDR2 FYNNEI. V dropped 3 bases and J dropped 6 bases, with 7 bases sitting between them. CDR3 in DNA: TGTGCCAGCAGTGATCGTCGGGATACGCAGTATTTT. It translates to CASSDRRDTQYF.

As DNA, the CDR3 is TGTGCCACCAGCACCGGAGGAGGGTCTTACAATGAGCAGTTCTTC. This translates into CATSTGGGSYNEQFF. The chain employs TRBV15 and TRBJ2-1; tentatively, D is TRBD2 (6 bases). V lost 4 bases, J lost 4 bases, and 14 bases lay in between. Germline CDR1 LNHNV, CDR2 YYDKDF (reference sequence). CDR3 size: 15 residues.

This clonotype was found a few times. This rearrangement joins TRBV12-3 or TRBV12-4 to TRBJ2-3; the match to TRBD2 covers 7 bases. Trimming removed 1 base from V and 1 base from J; junction bases left unmatched: 5. This CDR3 is 16 amino acids long. The chain's CDR3 is CASSLGGGFGTDTQYF. DNA of the CDR3: TGTGCCAGCAGTTTAGGCGGGGGTTTTGGCACAGATACGCAGTATTTT.

The chain combines TRBV29-1 with TRBJ1-5, with D maybe TRBD1 (5 bases). The CDR3 totals 12 residues. V was pared by 5 bases and J by 4 bases, with 9 bases between. Germline values: CDR1 SQVTM, CDR2 ANQGSEA. The CDR3 spells CSVRGANQPQHF. In nucleotides, the CDR3 is TGCAGCGTTCGAGGGGCGAATCAGCCCCAGCATTTT.